The source of this TCR beta chain is a study of cytomegalovirus exposure and HLA in healthy donors. Study outcomes and limitations: According to a later analysis, TCR clusters from the first cohort tended to co-occur in the roughly 120 validation repertoires. A classifier reportedly called cytomegalovirus status with high sensitivity and specificity. Most TCR sequences were rare, but some public TCRs occurred in many donors.

TCRdb's copy holds only in-frame clones and misses some; the assay was immunoSEQ multiplex PCR. The table includes fewer than 65,000 clones, roughly nine tenths detected once. The CDR3 is 14 residues long. Trimming shortened V by 7 bases and J by 3 bases, and 13 bases separated the two germline ends. The germline V gene encodes CDR1 LNHDA and CDR2 SQIVND (reference sequence). About this clone: As yet, its antigen is unknown.

The specimen was PBMCs. This sequence was found in a woman aged 18-35 years in good health and CMV-seronegative. The chain has TRBV19 and TRBJ1-5; D is ambiguous. The CDR3 nucleotides read TGTGCCAGTACCACGGTCCTGTTCAATCAGCCCCAGCATTTT. The encoded protein is CASTTVLFNQPQHF. The variable domain in full, with the rest retrieved from reference TRBV19 and TRBJ1-5, is DGGITQSPKYLFRKEGQNVTLSCEQNLNHDAMYWYRQDPGQGLRLIYYSQIVNDFQKGDIAEGYSVSREKKESFPLTVTSAQKNPTAFYLCASTTVLFNQPQHFGDGTRLSIL.